This T cell receptor (beta chain) came from a study of CXCR3-negative and CXCR3-positive naive CD8 T cells (dated by TCRdb to between 2019 and 2020). Regarding the study in general: In total, approximately 150 million TRB reads were obtained, corresponding to roughly 1.5 +/- 0.3 million reads per library. Diversity and physicochemical repertoire analyses covered around 10 donors pooled from two independent experiments. Naive subsets from 5 or 6 donors and memory cells from 3 donors were included in the TRBV-TRBJ cluster analysis.

For every CD8+ T cell subset, 300,000 cells were flow-sorted straight into RLT lysis buffer, and each subset was sorted in triplicate. To keep memory contaminants out, a stringent definition of naive CD8+ T cells was applied: CD45RO-CCR7+CD27+CD95-. Using standard density gradient centrifugation, peripheral blood mononuclear cells were isolated from buffy coats. Naive CXCR3-negative and CXCR3-positive CD8+ T cells were flow-sorted using a FACSAria III. Total RNA was extracted from sorted cells with an RNeasy Mini Kit. The instrument was a NextSeq 550. The Human TCR Profiling Kit (MiLaboratory) was used to make UMI-labeled 5' RACE TRB cDNA libraries. cDNA synthesis used the entire amount of extracted RNA, and PCR amplification then used the entire amount of cDNA produced. The libraries were made side by side, with each library going through the same number of PCR cycles. The paper's processing steps were these. With a requirement of at least two reads per UMI, MIGEC and MiXCR extracted about 50,000 +/- 10,000 unique UMI-labeled TRB cDNA molecules per library. On average, around 40,000 +/- 10,000 functional in-frame TRB CDR3 nucleotide clonotypes lacking stop codons were found per library. After each sample was downsampled to 5000 UMI-labeled TRB molecules, VDJtools was used to calculate diversity metrics such as normalized Shannon-Wiener and Chao1. Clonotype-size-weighted physicochemical properties of the central five CDR3 residues (interaction energy, strength, volume and Kidera factor 4) were computed in VDJtools. Reads reprocessed by TCRdb are summarized as one entry per CDR3 protein sequence, and DNA is absent. The V and J calls come from TCRdb's annotation, not from the publication. The sample's table covers some 130,000 distinct CDR3 sequences. About 0.3% of the sample is in the top ten clones.

Comment on this clonotype: The specificity of this receptor is unknown.

Beyond this particular receptor, the publication reports: TRB CDR3s from CXCR3-positive naive cells showed higher hydrophobicity (lower Kidera factor 4), lower energy, and higher strength and volume indices than CXCR3-negative naive cells. Comparably high repertoire diversity was found in both naive subsets, whereas much lower repertoire diversity was found in memory CD8+ T cells. Naive CXCR3-negative and CXCR3-positive cells from the same donor showed similar TRBV-TRBJ usage, whereas memory cells showed distinct patterns. Freshly isolated PBMCs were used for most assays because CXCR3 expression partially decreased after cryopreservation. Because surface CD5, which is linked to self-reactivity in mice, was comparable between the naive subsets, TCR interaction strength was also inferred from the physicochemical properties of TRB CDR3s.

The specimen was naive CXCR3- CD8+ T cells from blood. Sample cell subset or site, as interpreted from the label and publication: CD45RO-CCR7+CD27+CD95- naive CD8+ T cells lacking CXCR3 (TNR3-). The sequence derives from a human donor in good health. Some clones in this sample may be carry-over from other donors' samples.

The CDR3 reads as follows: CASSYGITNEKLFF. This chain is built from TRBV6-5 and TRBJ1-4. Reading from cysteine to phenylalanine, the CDR3 counts 14 amino acids. DNA is not on record. The germline V gene supplies CDR1 MNHEY and CDR2 SVGAGI.